The next 12 T cell receptor beta chains were all read from a single sample in a study of cytomegalovirus exposure and HLA in healthy donors (dated by TCRdb to the late 2010s). Library preparation used the immunoSEQ multiplex PCR assay. The multiplex PCR relied on a mix of 60 forward primers for TCR Vbeta segments and 13 reverse primers for TCR Jbeta segments. TCRdb limited this immuneACCESS table to in-frame rearrangements with V and J called. A share of clones is missing; checked studies link under half to unresolved V genes, and the rest is unexplained. The sample yields more than 100,000 clones; about two thirds were counted once. 8% to 8.5% of the sample is taken by the ten largest. The sequenced sample was PBMCs. The receptor source for this set is a woman in her thirties or forties in good health and CMV-seropositive.

V usage is TRBV7-2 and J usage is TRBJ1-2; 7 bases align to TRBD1. With V trimmed by 3 bases and J by 6 bases, 10 bases remained unmatched. CDR3 length equals 15 residues. The germline CDR1 and CDR2 sequences are SGHTA and FQGNSA. The CDR3 spells CASSFFFDRVNGYTF. CDR3 sequence (DNA): TGTGCCAGCAGCTTCTTTTTTGACAGGGTAAATGGCTACACCTTC.

The J gene is TRBJ1-1, the V gene TRBV5-1; 10 bases are a match to TRBD1. V trimming: 3 bases; J trimming: 1 base; junction bases outside the gene matches: 3. The CDR3 runs to 15 residues. Germline V lookup: CDR1 SGHRS, CDR2 YFSETQ. CDR3 sequence reads: CASSSRTGGNTEAFF. CDR3 DNA sequence: TGCGCCAGCAGCTCACGGACAGGGGGGAACACTGAAGCTTTCTTT.

CDR3 bases: TGTGCCATCACTGCAGGGATAGAGGAGACCCAGTACTTC. Translated: CAITAGIEETQYF. The chain employs TRBV10-3 and TRBJ2-5; the D gene is possibly TRBD1 (5 bases). The CDR3 extends over 13 amino acids. Trimming stripped 7 bases from V and 5 bases from J, with 14 bases between. Germline lookup yields CDR1 ENHRY and CDR2 SYGVKD.

The chain carries TRBV6-4 and TRBJ1-4, with TRBD1 as a possible D gene (6 bases). CDR1 MRHNA and CDR2 SNTAGT come from the germline V gene. CDR3 size: 14 residues. The V end lost 8 bases, the J end lost 7 bases, and 17 bases lay between the germline ends. The CDR3 bases are TGTGCCAGCGTTACAGGGCCATCGGGTGAAAAACTGTTTTTT. Residues: CASVTGPSGEKLFF.

The sample holds a few counts of this clone. The V and J genes are TRBV5-4 and TRBJ2-2; 9 nucleotides align to TRBD1. The germline CDR1 and CDR2 sequences are SGHNT and YYREEE (reference sequence). This CDR3 region has 16 residues. The trim removed 3 bases at V and 0 bases at J, leaving 3 bases unmatched. The CDR3 bases are TGTGCCAGCAGCTCCGGGACAGGGCCGAACACCGGGGAGCTGTTTTTT. Translated: CASSSGTGPNTGELFF.

The chain recombines TRBV4-3 with TRBJ1-2, with 7 bases identical to TRBD1. The V gene's germline CDR1 is LGHNA and CDR2 YSLEER. The ends lost 4 bases at V and 4 bases at J; junction bases unmatched: 9. The CDR3 runs 15 residues. Here the CDR3 reads CASSPGPGQTYGYTF. CDR3 sequence (DNA): TGCGCCAGCAGCCCAGGCCCGGGACAGACCTATGGCTACACCTTC.

The rearrangement joins TRBV6-6 to TRBJ1-2; TRBD1 matches at 8 bases. V lost 2 bases to trimming and J lost 8 bases; unmatched junction nucleotides: 7. Germline CDR1 reads MNHNY; CDR2 reads SVGAGI (reference sequence). The CDR3 totals 14 residues. For the CDR3, the DNA is TGTGCCAGCAGTTACGGGCAGGGGGCGCGAGGCTACACCTTC. Protein product: CASSYGQGARGYTF.

V gene TRBV7-9 combines with J gene TRBJ1-1; D gene ambiguous. Trimming removed 1 base from V and 1 base from J, with 16 bases in between. The germline CDR1 and CDR2 sequences are SEHNR and FQNEAQ (reference sequence). The CDR3 has 17 residues. CDR3 nucleotide sequence: TGTGCCAGCAGCTTAGGGGAGGGTAGAATAGCGAACACTGAAGCTTTCTTT. Translating it yields CASSLGEGRIANTEAFF.

V is TRBV7-2 and J is TRBJ2-5; 8 bases line up with TRBD1. CDR3 size: 15 residues. With V trimmed by 4 bases and J by 1 base, 5 bases remained unmatched. Germline loops: CDR1 SGHTA, CDR2 FQGNSA. CDR3 sequence: CASSSGTGTQETQYF. In nucleotides, the CDR3 is TGTGCCAGCAGCTCTGGGACAGGCACCCAAGAGACCCAGTACTTC.

This clone was picked up a small number of times. The chain joins TRBV2 to TRBJ2-1; D gene unclear. The CDR3 has 14 residues. Between the trimmed V and J ends, which lost 0 bases and 3 bases, there was a span of 6 bases. CDR1 is SNHLY and CDR2 is FYNNEI in the germline V gene. The CDR3 DNA sequence: TGTGCCAGCAGTGAAGCGCTTAGCTACAATGAGCAGTTCTTC. Its translation: CASSEALSYNEQFF.

Many counts were recorded for this clone. V is TRBV7-2 and J is TRBJ2-7; 8 nucleotides line up with TRBD2. V gave up 6 bases and J gave up 1 base; unmatched junction bases: 2. This CDR3 contains 13 residues. The V gene's germline CDR1 is SGHTA and CDR2 FQGNSA. The chain's CDR3 is CASRRGGSYEQYF. Here the CDR3 DNA reads TGTGCCAGCAGGCGCGGGGGGTCCTACGAGCAGTACTTC.

The chain has TRBV6-4 and TRBJ1-2; D possibly corresponds to TRBD1 (5 bases). The V gene lost 2 bases and the J gene lost 8 bases, with 12 bases spanning the gap. This CDR3 comprises 13 residues. Germline assignment: CDR1 MRHNA and CDR2 SNTAGT. The CDR3 is CASSDEAGIGYTF. The CDR3 bases are TGTGCCAGCAGTGACGAGGCAGGGATAGGCTACACCTTC.